One and the same sample provided the 32 T cell receptor beta chains below, sequenced in a study of a mutant IDH1 vaccine in newly diagnosed glioma. Sample time point: baseline, week 1 (first vaccination visit). Documented treatment: pre-vaccination baseline after standard-of-care therapy. Profiled with immunoSEQ multiplex PCR; TCRdb holds only in-frame clones, not every one. The sample consists of about 69,000 clones, 80% to 90% of them appearing once. The specimen comprised PBMCs, sampled from a glioma patient treated with radiotherapy, temozolomide or both. All receptors come from a man aged 25-45 years with glioma.

The genes are TRBV19 and TRBJ1-3; 8 nucleotides align to TRBD1. The CDR3 extends over 16 amino acids. Trimming removed 3 bases from V and 5 bases from J; junction bases left unmatched: 9. Germline V gives CDR1 LNHDA, CDR2 SQIVND (reference sequence). CDR3 in amino acids: CASSISGTGKRNTIYF. DNA of the CDR3: TGTGCCAGTAGTATTTCCGGGACAGGTAAAAGAAACACCATATATTTT.

V usage is TRBV18 and J usage is TRBJ1-4; the match to TRBD1 covers 7 bases. The CDR3 contains 15 residues. CDR1 KGHSH and CDR2 LQKENI come from the germline V gene. Germline trimming cut 8 bases from V and 4 bases from J; bases unmatched to any gene: 10. The CDR3 loop reads CASQGQVNFNEKLFF. The DNA for the CDR3 is TGTGCCAGCCAAGGACAGGTGAACTTTAATGAAAAACTGTTTTTT. Full variable domain (remainder filled in from reference TRBV18 and TRBJ1-4): NAGVMQNPRHLVRRRGQEARLRCSPMKGHSHVYWYRQLPEEGLKFMVYLQKENIIDESGMPKERFSAEFPKEGPSILRIQQVVRGDSAAYFCASQGQVNFNEKLFFGSGTQLSVL.

This chain connects TRBV29-1 to TRBJ2-5, with 10 bases fitting TRBD1. The CDR3 is 12 residues long. After removal of 8 bases from V and 4 bases from J, the junction contained 4 bases not matched to a gene. Germline CDR1 is SQVTM and CDR2 is ANQGSEA. The CDR3, as DNA: TGCAGCTTCCGACAGGGGGCAGAGACCCAGTACTTC. This sequence encodes CSFRQGAETQYF.

This chain uses TRBV5-6 with TRBJ1-5; D is undetermined. CDR3 size: 13 residues. Germline V gene lookup returns CDR1 SGHDT and CDR2 YYEEEE. V lost 1 base and J lost 3, with 5 bases in between. The CDR3 sequence is CASSLSVNQPQHF. CDR3 nucleotide sequence: TGTGCCAGCAGCTTGTCAGTCAATCAGCCCCAGCATTTT.

The chain carries TRBV7-8 and TRBJ1-2; the D is unclear. Germline V gives CDR1 SGHVS, CDR2 FQNEAQ. This CDR3 has 14 amino acids. Trimming left V 2 bases short and J 0 bases short, with 7 bases between. CDR3 in DNA: TGTGCCAGCAGCTTACAGGAGACTAACTATGGCTACACCTTC. Protein sequence: CASSLQETNYGYTF.

The CDR3 loop reads CAAGTAENYGYTF. The CDR3, as DNA: TGTGCCGCGGGGACTGCTGAAAACTATGGCTACACCTTC. J is TRBJ1-2 and V is TRBV2, with a tentative D call TRBD1 (5 bases). There are 13 residues in the CDR3. The germline CDR1 and CDR2 sequences are SNHLY and FYNNEI. Trimming stripped 11 bases from V and 2 bases from J, with 15 bases between.

V usage is TRBV7-9 and J usage is TRBJ1-5; D gene unclear. This CDR3 has 13 residues. V was cut by 1 base and J by 4 bases, with 5 bases left in between. Germline CDR1 and CDR2: SEHNR and FQNEAQ (reference sequence). The CDR3 is CASSLGENQPQHF. In DNA form, the CDR3 reads TGTGCCAGCAGCTTAGGGGAGAATCAGCCCCAGCATTTT.

The chain uses TRBV28 and TRBJ1-6; the D is unclear. Germline V gene data show CDR1 as MDHEN and CDR2 as SYDVKM. The CDR3 spans 14 residues. The V end was cut by 7 bases, the J end by 7 bases, with 14 bases between. Written as DNA, the CDR3 is TGTGCCAGCACCCGAAGAGTCTGGAATTCACCCCTCCACTTT. Protein product: CASTRRVWNSPLHF.

As regards this clone: The junction departs from the called germline gene at one end, perhaps through a read error. V is TRBV11-2 and J is TRBJ1-2; no reliable D call. The CDR3 sequence is 14 residues long. CDR1 and CDR2 (germline): SGHAT, FQNNGV. The chain's CDR3 is CASSLSPDLPLWGF. The CDR3 bases are TGTGCCAGCAGCTTATCACCAGACTTGCCTCTTTGGGGATTC.

The chain links TRBV6-6 to TRBJ2-7; 8 bases are shared with TRBD1. This CDR3 region has 13 residues. CDR1 is MNHNY and CDR2 is SVGAGI in the germline V gene (reference sequence). Germline trimming cut 2 bases from V and 5 bases from J; bases unmatched to any gene: 2. CDR3 sequence reads: CASSYDRGNEQYF. CDR3 nucleotides: TGTGCCAGCAGTTACGACAGGGGAAACGAGCAGTACTTC.

This clone has a single count. J is TRBJ2-1 and V is TRBV4-1, with a weak D call TRBD2 (5 bases). CDR3 length: 15 amino acids. Between the trimmed V and J ends, which lost 0 bases and 5 bases, there was a span of 11 bases. The V gene's germline CDR1 is MGHRA and CDR2 YSYEKL. CDR3 sequence: CASSQEASPHNEQFF. Written as DNA, the CDR3 is TGCGCCAGCAGCCAAGAGGCTAGCCCTCACAATGAGCAGTTCTTC.

The V and J genes are TRBV7-2 and TRBJ2-1; no clear D gene. Germline-derived CDR1 and CDR2 are SGHTA and FQGNSA. The CDR3 contains 13 residues. V gave up 3 bases and J gave up 10 bases, with 13 bases separating them. DNA for the CDR3: TGTGCCAGCAGCTTCCCCCCATCTCCCGAGCAGTTCTTC. As protein: CASSFPPSPEQFF.

V and J are TRBV19 and TRBJ2-3, with 13 positions matching TRBD2. CDR1 and CDR2 from the germline V gene are LNHDA and SQIVND (reference sequence). V lost 3 bases and J lost 4; bases outside the gene matches: 7. The length of the CDR3 is 17 residues. The CDR3 here is CASSIALAGGSADTQYF. The CDR3 DNA follows: TGTGCCAGTAGTATCGCACTAGCGGGGGGGAGCGCAGATACGCAGTATTTT.

This clone has just one count. The chain recombines TRBV11-2 with TRBJ2-7; a possible D gene is TRBD1 (5 bases). Between the trimmed V and J ends, which lost 1 base and 3 bases, there was a span of 7 bases. From germline, CDR1 is SGHAT and CDR2 FQNNGV. The CDR3 has 13 amino acids. In nucleotides, the CDR3 is TGTGCCAGCAGCTTAGGACAGATCTACGAGCAGTACTTC. It is translated as CASSLGQIYEQYF.

This clone was found a few times. The CDR3 reads CAWSGSSNQPQHF. Written as DNA, the CDR3 is TGTGCCTGGAGTGGGTCGAGCAATCAGCCCCAGCATTTT. V is TRBV30 and J is TRBJ1-5; D gene ambiguous. V was trimmed by 1 base and J by 1 base, leaving 5 bases between them. Germline-derived CDR1 and CDR2 are GTSNPN and SVGIG (reference sequence). The length of the CDR3 is 13 residues. Full variable domain (outside the CDR3, taken from reference TRBV30 and TRBJ1-5): SQTIHQWPATLVQPVGSPLSLECTVEGTSNPNLYWYRQAAGRGLQLLFYSVGIGQISSEVPQNLSASRPQDRQFILSSKKLLLSDSGFYLCAWSGSSNQPQHFGDGTRLSIL.

This clone has just one count. The chain combines TRBV7-6 with TRBJ2-5; D possibly corresponds to TRBD2 (5 bases). Trimming took off 3 bases at V and 4 bases at J, with 15 bases between the two ends. Germline V CDR1 and CDR2: SGHVS, FNYEAQ. CDR3 length: 15 amino acids. CDR3 bases: TGTGCCAGCAGCTTTGGACTGGTCAGAAGAGAGACCCAGTACTTC. This gives the protein CASSFGLVRRETQYF.

The chain carries TRBV7-8 and TRBJ2-7; a weak D match, TRBD2 (6 bases). V was cut by 5 bases and J by 1 base, with 18 bases left in between. The germline V gene encodes CDR1 SGHVS and CDR2 FQNEAQ. This CDR3 has 16 residues. DNA for the CDR3: TGTGCCAGCAGCATCGAAAGCGGGCCGTTATCCTACGAGCAGTACTTC. Residues: CASSIESGPLSYEQYF.

CDR3 sequence (DNA): TGCGCCAGCAGTGAGTCGGGACAAGACTACGAGCAGTACTTC. This gives the protein CASSESGQDYEQYF. This chain joins TRBV10-1 and TRBJ2-5; perhaps TRBD1 as D (6 bases). The J call may be faulty, since TRBJ2-7 better matches the DNA end. CDR1 WNHNN and CDR2 SYGVQD come from the germline V gene (reference sequence). This CDR3 has 14 amino acids.

The rearrangement uses TRBV30 and TRBJ1-2; 7 nucleotides match TRBD1. This CDR3 contains 13 residues. V dropped 2 bases and J dropped 7; count of bases not matched to a gene: 7. Germline V CDR1 and CDR2: GTSNPN, SVGIG (reference sequence). As DNA, the CDR3 is TGTGCCTGGAGTAGTCAGGGGGTCGGTGGCTACACCTTC. Its protein product is CAWSSQGVGGYTF.

The chain joins TRBV11-2 to TRBJ1-3, with 7 positions matching TRBD1. Trimming at V came to 4 bases and at J to 0 bases, leaving 6 bases not matched to a gene. CDR1 SGHAT and CDR2 FQNNGV come from the germline V gene. The CDR3 is 16 residues long. In nucleotides, the CDR3 is TGTGCCAGCAGCTCCGTCCGGGACAGCTCTGGAAACACCATATATTTT. As protein: CASSSVRDSSGNTIYF.

The V call is TRBV15, the J call TRBJ2-7, with 8 positions matching TRBD1. Germline values: CDR1 LNHNV, CDR2 YYDKDF (reference sequence). V lost 5 bases, J lost 2 bases, and 5 bases stayed unmatched. The CDR3 totals 14 residues. The CDR3 DNA follows: TGTGCCACCAGCTATGGACAGGGAACCTACGAGCAGTACTTC. The encoded protein is CATSYGQGTYEQYF.

This chain uses TRBV5-3 with TRBJ1-1; D is ambiguous. TRBV5-3 qualifies as an ORF whose function is uncertain. Trimming removed 4 bases from V and 0 bases from J, with 19 bases in between. The CDR3 extends over 17 amino acids. The CDR3 nucleotides read TGTGCCAGAAGCCCCGGAGGTGGTTGGCACCTGAACACTGAAGCTTTCTTT. Amino acids: CARSPGGGWHLNTEAFF.

The J gene is TRBJ1-6, the V gene TRBV7-2; D is undetermined. The V gene lost 6 bases and the J gene lost 5 bases, with 17 bases spanning the gap. This CDR3 comprises 16 residues. The germline V gene encodes CDR1 SGHTA and CDR2 FQGNSA. The CDR3 spells CASRVSQTLDNSPLHF. The CDR3 region has the DNA TGTGCCAGCAGGGTTAGTCAGACACTCGATAATTCACCCCTCCACTTT. Combining the CDR3 with reference TRBV7-2 and TRBJ1-6 gives the whole variable domain GAGVSQSPSNKVTEKGKDVELRCDPISGHTALYWYRQSLGQGLEFLIYFQGNSAPDKSGLPSDRFSAERTGGSVSTLTIQRTQQEDSAVYLCASRVSQTLDNSPLHFGNGTRLTVT.

A few counts support this clone. The V gene is TRBV5-1, the J gene TRBJ1-5; D is unclear. This CDR3 contains 17 residues. CDR1 SGHRS and CDR2 YFSETQ come from the germline V gene. V lost 4 bases and J lost 1, with 18 bases in between. Here the CDR3 reads CASSLIGGNASNQPQHF. Here the CDR3 DNA reads TGCGCCAGCAGCCTGATCGGAGGGAATGCCAGCAATCAGCCCCAGCATTTT.

The chain has TRBV7-9 and TRBJ1-5; the D is unclear. The CDR3 sequence is 14 residues long. The V end was cut by 5 bases, the J end by 7 bases, with 15 bases between. The germline gives CDR1 SEHNR, CDR2 FQNEAQ (reference sequence). In DNA form, the CDR3 reads TGTGCCAGCAGCCTCGGGCACCTTGACCAGCCCCAGCATTTT. This encodes CASSLGHLDQPQHF.

The chain joins TRBV6-5 to TRBJ1-2; D is undetermined. The CDR3 has 10 amino acids. V lost 6 bases and J 6 bases, leaving 5 bases between the germline ends. Per germline, CDR1 MNHEY and CDR2 SVGAGI. The CDR3 protein is CASSPDGYTF. The CDR3, as DNA: TGTGCCAGCAGCCCCGATGGCTACACCTTC.

The V gene is TRBV7-2, the J gene TRBJ2-7; D unresolved. The length of the CDR3 is 19 residues. Trimming pared 2 bases from V and 9 bases from J, leaving 32 bases between. The germline V gene encodes CDR1 SGHTA and CDR2 FQGNSA. CDR3 amino acids: CASSLSWHGTGSGLYVQYF. CDR3 in DNA: TGTGCCAGCAGCTTATCGTGGCACGGTACTGGCTCCGGCCTTTATGTGCAGTACTTC.

V usage is TRBV7-7 and J usage is TRBJ2-5, with 9 bases matching TRBD2. Per the germline V gene, CDR1 is SSHAT and CDR2 is FNYEAQ (reference sequence). The CDR3 spans 14 residues. After removal of 5 bases from V and 7 bases from J, the junction contained 8 bases not matched to a gene. The chain's CDR3 is CASSRQRLAATQYF. The CDR3 nucleotides are TGTGCCAGCAGCCGCCAACGACTAGCGGCGACCCAGTACTTC.

This clone was observed a single time. The chain carries TRBV9 and TRBJ1-6; D ambiguous. Per the germline V gene, CDR1 is SGDLS and CDR2 is YYNGEE. V lost 0 bases and J 8 bases, leaving 12 bases between the germline ends. The length of the CDR3 is 15 residues. This chain's CDR3 is CASSVDLFSDSPLHF. CDR3 bases: TGTGCCAGCAGCGTAGACCTCTTCTCGGATTCACCCCTCCACTTT.

This rearrangement joins TRBV19 to TRBJ2-7, with D perhaps matching TRBD2 (6 bases). The CDR3 is 15 amino acids. CDR1 and CDR2 (germline): LNHDA, SQIVND (reference sequence). V was shortened by 3 bases and J by 4 bases, with 16 bases between the two germline ends. Here the CDR3 reads CASSISLPAGYEQYF. CDR3 nucleotide sequence: TGTGCCAGTAGTATCTCCCTTCCCGCGGGGTACGAGCAGTACTTC.

The chain couples TRBV14 to TRBJ2-5; 9 bases line up with TRBD1. Germline V gene sequence: CDR1 SGHDN, CDR2 FVKESK. J gave up 5 bases and V 8 bases, and 6 bases lay outside the gene matches. The length of the CDR3 is 13 residues. This CDR3 is CASGGQGWETQYF. DNA for the CDR3: TGTGCCAGCGGGGGACAGGGATGGGAGACCCAGTACTTC. Variable domain in full (rest from reference TRBV14 and TRBJ2-5): EAGVTQFPSHSVIEKGQTVTLRCDPISGHDNLYWYRRVMGKEIKFLLHFVKESKQDESGMPNNRFLAERTGGTYSTLKVQPAELEDSGVYFCASGGQGWETQYFGPGTRLLVL.

For the CDR3, the DNA is TGTGCCAGCAGCTTAGACCCGGGACTAGCGGGGGGAGGTGAGCAGTTCTTC. Translation gives CASSLDPGLAGGGEQFF. The V call is TRBV7-2, the J call TRBJ2-1; the match to TRBD2 covers 15 bases. Germline-derived CDR1 and CDR2 are SGHTA and FQGNSA. The CDR3 runs to 17 residues. The trim removed 1 base at V and 9 bases at J, leaving 7 bases unmatched.